This T cell receptor beta chain was observed in a study of T cells in Graves' hyperthyroidism and ophthalmopathy (dated by TCRdb to about 2019). With respect to the entire study: Peripheral blood was collected at initial diagnosis, before any treatment. To identify TCR V-J signatures that set the groups apart, the researchers used a discovery cohort of 90 to 100 patients, made up of 40 to 45 with Graves' ophthalmopathy and around 58 with stable Graves' hyperthyroidism. Prospective prediction of ophthalmopathy was tested in an independent validation cohort consisting of roughly 20 hyperthyroidism patients and some 15 patients who later progressed to ophthalmopathy. The 100 discovery patients were divided at random into training and test sets in a 7:3 ratio. Thyroid tissue and blood T-cell repertoires from six or seven Graves' hyperthyroidism patients were also compared in the study. Once sampling was done, hyperthyroidism patients were given methimazole at a starting dose of 30 mg daily, whereas ophthalmopathy patients were given high-dose intravenous methylprednisolone. According to the paper, TCR Vbeta CDR3 sequencing was carried out on over 130 peripheral blood samples, which came from about 45 ophthalmopathy, 75 or so hyperthyroidism and roughly 17 progressor patients.

TCR beta CDR3 regions were amplified from RNA transcripts. The first round of RT-PCR for the TCR CDR3 was performed with the HTBI primer set and the Qiagen OneStep RT-PCR kit. Libraries were constructed in a second round of multiplex PCR, after which size selection and purification were carried out. Paired-end sequencing of the libraries was performed with 100 bp reads on an Illumina HiSeq2000. Processing in the source paper ran as follows. SOAPnuke was used to process the raw data, removing reads that contained adapters or uncalled bases, had a mean Phred below 15, or lacked an exact match to the constant primer or identifier. COPE v1.2.5 was used to merge the high-quality paired reads, and each unique nucleotide sequence was defined as a clonotype. Clonotypes were aligned to IMGT TRBV, TRBD and TRBJ reference segments using MiTCR v1.1. The analysis was restricted to V-J combinations with a frequency above 0.0001, which together covered roughly 99% of the repertoires. The TCS score was defined as the ratio of F50 (clonal expansion) to E x V (chaos), calculated using BLOSUM62-based TCRdist between CDR3 peptides within each V-J. Welch's t-statistics and random forest reduced 450 to 600 V-J features to 13, which were used in a naive Bayes classifier (R e1071). TCRdb reworked the public reads: Q25 trimming with fastp, MiXCR clone assembly, productive beta chains retained. Rows matching on CDR3 protein sequence are summarized as one entry with the most common DNA and genes. The V and J calls reflect TCRdb's pipeline rather than the authors' work. The sample table shows more than 650,000 distinct CDR3 sequences, and less than 15% are seen once. The top ten constitute 10% of the sample.

A patient counted as having stable Graves' hyperthyroidism if no progression to ophthalmopathy occurred over 18 months of follow-up. Hyperthyroidism patients were newly diagnosed, had a disease duration of under 2 months, and were aged 18 to 65 years. Patients with uncontrolled infections, other autoimmune diseases, pregnancy or lactation were excluded. Diagnoses were based on clinical symptoms, serum thyroxine and TRAb, thyroid ultrasound and orbital computed tomography. PBMCs were separated from around 9.1 ml of fresh peripheral blood using Ficoll-Paque density gradient centrifugation. Trizol reagent was used to extract total RNA, and RNA quality was then checked on an Agilent 2100 Bioanalyzer. Ten or more counts support this clonotype. Its antigen is unknown. Within one base of it there is no much larger clone, and no base qualities were kept. Here is what the overall study found, with its caveats: Blood samples also contained most of the expanded thyroid clonotypes (frequency above 0.001), which suggests that blood repertoires may reflect thyroid immune responses. In validation, the model predicted progression to ophthalmopathy a median of roughly 6.2 months before onset, with roughly 68% sensitivity and 72.22% specificity. No statistical method was used to fix the sample size in advance, and group allocation was not hidden from the investigators. A 13 V-J signature model separated ophthalmopathy from stable hyperthyroidism, with around 88% sensitivity and about 81% specificity in cross-validation and 80%/75% in testing.

This clonotype was obtained from a woman between 18 and 29 years old with Graves' hyperthyroidism. The sample comprised blood.

The CDR3 sequence is CASSFLYSNQPQHF. DNA sequence: TGTGCCAGCAGTTTCCTTTATAGCAATCAGCCCCAGCATTTT. The chain employs TRBV27 and TRBJ1-5; no D gene is confidently identified. V loses 3 bases of germline sequence and J loses 0 bases, and the interval between the two ends is 6 bases. CDR1 and CDR2, per the germline V gene (reference sequence), are MNHEY and SMNVEV. Measured from the cysteine to the phenylalanine, the CDR3 is 14 residues long. The sequence is cut down to CDR3 DNA, 42 bases in frame from base 1.